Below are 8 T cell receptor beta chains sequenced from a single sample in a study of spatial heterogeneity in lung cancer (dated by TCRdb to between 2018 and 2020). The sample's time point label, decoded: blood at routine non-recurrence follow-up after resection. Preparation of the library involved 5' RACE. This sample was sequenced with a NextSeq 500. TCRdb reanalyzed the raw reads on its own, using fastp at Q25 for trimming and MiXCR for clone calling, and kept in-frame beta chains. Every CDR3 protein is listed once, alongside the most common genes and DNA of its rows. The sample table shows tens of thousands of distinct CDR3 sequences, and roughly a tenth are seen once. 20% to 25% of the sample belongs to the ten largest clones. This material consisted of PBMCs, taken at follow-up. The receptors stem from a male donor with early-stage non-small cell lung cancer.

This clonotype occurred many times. CDR3 loop: CASSRQETQYF. CDR3 sequence (DNA): TGTGCCAGCAGCCGTCAAGAGACCCAGTACTTC. The chain is built from TRBV5-5 and TRBJ2-5; D is unresolved. This CDR3 comprises 11 residues. V dropped 4 bases and J dropped 2 bases, with 3 bases sitting between them. CDR1 is SGHKS, CDR2 YYEKEE, per germline (reference sequence).

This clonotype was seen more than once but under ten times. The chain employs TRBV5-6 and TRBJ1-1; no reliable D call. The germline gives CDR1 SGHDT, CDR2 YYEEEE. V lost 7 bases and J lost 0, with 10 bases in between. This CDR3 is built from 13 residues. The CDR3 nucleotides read TGTGCCAGCGAATTTGGGGTGAACACTGAAGCTTTCTTT. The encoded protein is CASEFGVNTEAFF.

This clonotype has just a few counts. CDR3 DNA: TGTGCCATCAGTGAGTCGGGGGACAGGAGCTCCTACGAGCAGTACTTC. Encoded protein: CAISESGDRSSYEQYF. The J gene is TRBJ2-7, the V gene TRBV10-3; TRBD1 matches 8 bases. After removal of 0 bases from V and 0 bases from J, the junction contained 4 bases not matched to a gene. Germline V gives CDR1 ENHRY, CDR2 SYGVKD. The CDR3 has 16 amino acids.

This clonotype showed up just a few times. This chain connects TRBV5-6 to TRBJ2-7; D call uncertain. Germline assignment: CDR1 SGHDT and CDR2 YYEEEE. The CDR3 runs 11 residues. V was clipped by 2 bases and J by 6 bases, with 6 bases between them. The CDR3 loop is CASSFYGEQYF. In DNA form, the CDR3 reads TGTGCCAGCAGCTTCTATGGCGAGCAGTACTTC.

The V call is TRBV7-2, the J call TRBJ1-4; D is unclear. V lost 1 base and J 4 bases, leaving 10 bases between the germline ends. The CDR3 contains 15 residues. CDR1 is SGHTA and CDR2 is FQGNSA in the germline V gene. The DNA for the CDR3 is TGTGCCAGCAGCTTAGTGGGCGGACGTAATGAAAAACTGTTTTTT. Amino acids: CASSLVGGRNEKLFF.

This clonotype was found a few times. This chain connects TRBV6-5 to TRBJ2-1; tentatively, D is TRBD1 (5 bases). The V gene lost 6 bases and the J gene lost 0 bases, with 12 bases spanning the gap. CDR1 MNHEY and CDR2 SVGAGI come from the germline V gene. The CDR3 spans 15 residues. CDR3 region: CASRRQTSSYNEQFF. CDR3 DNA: TGTGCCAGCAGGAGACAGACGAGCTCCTACAATGAGCAGTTCTTC.

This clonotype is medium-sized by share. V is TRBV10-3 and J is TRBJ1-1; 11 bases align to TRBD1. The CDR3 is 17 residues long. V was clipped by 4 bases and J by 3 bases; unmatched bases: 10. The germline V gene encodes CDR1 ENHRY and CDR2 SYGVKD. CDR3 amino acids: CAISATGTGGRDTEAFF. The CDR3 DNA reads TGTGCCATCAGTGCGACCGGGACAGGGGGGAGGGACACTGAAGCTTTCTTT.

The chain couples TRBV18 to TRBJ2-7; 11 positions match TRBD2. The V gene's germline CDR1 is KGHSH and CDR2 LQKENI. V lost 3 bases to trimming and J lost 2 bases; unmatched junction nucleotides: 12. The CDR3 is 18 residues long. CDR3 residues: CASSPSLAGDYLPYEQYF. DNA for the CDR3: TGTGCCAGCTCACCTTCACTAGCGGGGGACTACCTTCCCTACGAGCAGTACTTC.